One TCR beta chain is described in this entry. Its antigen is not known. V was cut by 4 bases and J by 2 bases, with 12 bases left in between. Germline V gene lookup returns CDR1 SGHRS and CDR2 YFSETQ. The CDR3 is 15 residues long. Expressed TCRB transcripts were sequenced, since all the RNA that had been isolated was reverse transcribed. Sequencing used immunoSEQ multiplex PCR; TCRdb keeps in-frame clones, though not all of them. The sample includes about 370,000 clones, 9.6% of them seen just once. This entry belongs to a study of beta chain features in type 1 diabetes. Whole-study results and caveats: The study found moderately but significantly shorter TCRB CDR3s in all four CD4+ subsets of Type 1 diabetes patients.

The source of this sequence is a man under 40 with type 1 diabetes. Sequences were obtained from central memory CD4+ T cells from blood. The rearrangement joins TRBV5-1 to TRBJ2-2; perhaps TRBD2 as D (5 bases). The CDR3 sequence: CASSPRPGNTGELFF. The DNA for the CDR3 is TGCGCCAGCAGCCCACGCCCGGGAAACACCGGGGAGCTGTTTTTT. The variable domain in full, completed from reference TRBV5-1 and TRBJ2-2, reads KAGVTQTPRYLIKTRGQQVTLSCSPISGHRSVSWYQQTPGQGLQFLFEYFSETQRNKGNFPGRFSGRQFSNSRSEMNVSTLELGDSALYLCASSPRPGNTGELFFGEGSRLTVL.